This passage covers 25 T cell receptor beta chains from one sample sequenced in a study of T-cell reconstitution after alpha-beta-depleted transplantation in children. Unique molecular identifiers tagged the TCRbeta library. TCRdb called the PCR reads again in MiXCR, with one record for every CDR3 protein. The top ten hold 3% of the sample, which has fewer than 200,000 distinct CDR3 sequences, around 6.8% seen once. Specimen: PBMCs from the stem cell graft donor, collected from the stem cell graft. These receptor sequences come from a human donor who donated a stem cell graft to a child with Wiskott-Aldrich syndrome.

Ten or more counts support this clonotype. The chain links TRBV3-1 to TRBJ1-6; D possibly corresponds to TRBD1 (5 bases). This CDR3 has 15 amino acids. The germline V gene encodes CDR1 LGHDT and CDR2 YNNKEL (reference sequence). Deletions cut 1 base from V and 9 bases from J, with 13 bases between. CDR3 nucleotides: TGTGCCAGCAGCCAAGCAAGAGACAGAGGTTCACCCCTCCACTTT. Residues: CASSQARDRGSPLHF.

Ten or more counts support this clonotype. The chain has TRBV5-1 and TRBJ2-7; D is uncertain. This CDR3 has 14 residues. In germline, CDR1 is SGHRS, CDR2 YFSETQ. Between the trimmed V and J ends, which lost 0 bases and 2 bases, there was a span of 9 bases. This CDR3 is CASSLGAAAYEQYF. The CDR3 region has the DNA TGCGCCAGCAGCTTGGGCGCAGCAGCCTACGAGCAGTACTTC.

This clonotype was detected many times. V usage is TRBV20-1 and J usage is TRBJ1-5; 9 bases map to TRBD1. CDR3 length: 13 residues. The junction had 4 bases not matched to a gene; V was cut back by 4 bases and J by 6 bases. Germline values: CDR1 DFQATT, CDR2 SNEGSKA (reference sequence). CDR3 sequence: CSATGQGTQPQHF. The DNA for the CDR3 is TGCAGTGCTACGGGACAGGGCACTCAGCCCCAGCATTTT.

This clonotype was seen just once. A much larger clone lies a single base off, so this may be a read error. CDR3 residues: CGVVGQGDITSYNEQFF. The CDR3, as DNA: TGCGGCGTTGTTGGACAGGGAGATATAACCTCCTACAATGAGCAGTTCTTC. The genes are TRBV29-1 and TRBJ2-1; 8 nucleotides agree with TRBD1. Germline V CDR1 and CDR2: SQVTM, ANQGSEA. The CDR3 runs to 17 residues.

This clonotype was seen repeatedly, ten times or more. This chain joins TRBV7-2 and TRBJ2-4; D possibly corresponds to TRBD1 (6 bases). Germline V gene data show CDR1 as SGHTA and CDR2 as FQGNSA. The length of the CDR3 is 14 residues. Trimming removed 1 base from V and 5 bases from J, with 9 bases in between. The CDR3 loop reads CASSLGGPQNIQYF. CDR3 nucleotide sequence: TGTGCCAGCAGCTTAGGGGGGCCCCAAAACATTCAGTACTTC.

This clonotype has a count of ten or more. The J gene is TRBJ2-3, the V gene TRBV2, with 9 bases lining up with TRBD1. The CDR3 has 15 amino acids. After removal of 6 bases from V and 0 bases from J, the junction contained 4 bases not matched to a gene. CDR1 SNHLY and CDR2 FYNNEI come from the germline V gene. CDR3 region: CASRGQGTSTDTQYF. CDR3 in DNA: TGTGCCAGCAGGGGACAGGGAACTAGCACAGATACGCAGTATTTT.

The rearrangement links TRBV14 to TRBJ2-2; tentatively, D is TRBD1 (6 bases). Trimming took 4 bases from V and 6 from J, leaving 15 bases between them. The germline V gene has CDR1 SGHDN and CDR2 FVKESK. This CDR3 is 15 amino acids long. CDR3 sequence: CASSRYQGSAGELFF. The CDR3 DNA reads as TGTGCCAGCAGCCGTTATCAGGGGTCTGCCGGGGAGCTGTTTTTT.

This clonotype showed up many times. CDR3 sequence reads: CASSLQGANEQFF. The CDR3 coding sequence is TGCGCCAGCAGCTTACAGGGGGCGAATGAGCAGTTCTTC. V is TRBV5-1 and J is TRBJ2-1; 9 nucleotides align to TRBD1. Per germline, CDR1 SGHRS and CDR2 YFSETQ. The V and J ends lost 2 bases and 7 bases, in that order; junction bases with no gene match: 1. The CDR3 totals 13 residues.

This clonotype appeared many times. The rearrangement joins TRBV5-1 to TRBJ1-2; D gene unclear. CDR3 length equals 17 residues. Germline CDR1 and CDR2: SGHRS and YFSETQ. V lost 0 bases, J lost 1 base, and 16 bases lay in between. In DNA form, the CDR3 reads TGCGCCAGCAGCTTGGAAGCCAGGTTTCCGGTTAACTATGGCTACACCTTC. Translating it yields CASSLEARFPVNYGYTF.

This clonotype was seen many times. The chain uses TRBV5-5 and TRBJ2-5; 7 bases line up with TRBD2. CDR3 length: 14 residues. J was trimmed by 5 bases and V by 4 bases; bases with no gene match: 8. CDR1 and CDR2 from the germline V gene are SGHKS and YYEKEE (reference sequence). The CDR3, as DNA: TGTGCCAGCAGCCCGGGAGGTTGGAAGGAGACCCAGTACTTC. Protein sequence: CASSPGGWKETQYF.

There are a few counts of this clonotype. The chain links TRBV14 to TRBJ2-1; TRBD2 might be the D (7 bases). The V gene's germline CDR1 is SGHDN and CDR2 FVKESK. CDR3 length equals 17 residues. Trimming shortened V by 0 bases and J by 4 bases, and 16 bases separated the two germline ends. Here the CDR3 reads CASSQEIRGGGYNEQFF. Written as DNA, the CDR3 is TGTGCCAGCAGCCAAGAAATCAGGGGAGGGGGTTACAATGAGCAGTTCTTC.

The J gene is TRBJ2-2, the V gene TRBV6-1; D is uncertain. Trimming shortened V by 7 bases and J by 5 bases, and 14 bases separated the two germline ends. The CDR3 length is 14 residues. Germline CDR1 is MNHNS and CDR2 is SASEGT. The chain's CDR3 is CASIRVLGTGELFF. DNA for the CDR3: TGTGCCAGCATAAGGGTTTTGGGGACCGGGGAGCTGTTTTTT.

Many counts were recorded for this clonotype. The V and J genes are TRBV6-5 and TRBJ2-7; D ambiguous. V lost 0 bases and J 3 bases, leaving 12 bases between the germline ends. This CDR3 region has 15 residues. Germline lookup yields CDR1 MNHEY and CDR2 SVGAGI. CDR3 amino acids: CASSYSTRSNYEQYF. The DNA of the CDR3 is TGTGCCAGCAGTTACTCGACCAGGTCCAACTACGAGCAGTACTTC.

In its sample, this clonotype was seen many times. CDR3: CSASMRVLGEQYF. DNA for the CDR3: TGCAGTGCTAGCATGCGCGTCCTAGGCGAGCAGTACTTC. V usage is TRBV20-1 and J usage is TRBJ2-7; D uncertain. In germline, CDR1 is DFQATT, CDR2 SNEGSKA (reference sequence). V lost 3 bases and J 6 bases, leaving 15 bases between the germline ends. This CDR3 has 13 residues.

This clonotype appeared many times. The chain carries TRBV6-4 and TRBJ2-1; 8 nucleotides match TRBD2. The trim removed 3 bases at V and 5 bases at J, leaving 6 bases unmatched. Germline values: CDR1 MRHNA, CDR2 SNTAGT. This CDR3 has 15 amino acids. CDR3: CASSEFLAGHNEQFF. The CDR3 region has the DNA TGTGCCAGCAGTGAGTTCTTAGCGGGACACAATGAGCAGTTCTTC.

The sample holds many counts of this clonotype. The chain is built from TRBV6-5 and TRBJ1-1, with D possibly being TRBD1 (5 bases). Trimming took 5 bases from V and 4 from J, leaving 14 bases between them. CDR3 size: 14 residues. Germline V gives CDR1 MNHEY, CDR2 SVGAGI. CDR3 in DNA: TGTGCCAGCAGTCACCTTAGAGGGGCCACTGAAGCTTTCTTT. Translated: CASSHLRGATEAFF.

The J gene is TRBJ2-1, the V gene TRBV19; D unclear. The CDR3 is made up of 15 amino acids. Trimming removed 6 bases at V and 7 bases at J, with 19 bases between. Germline CDR1 is LNHDA and CDR2 is SQIVND (reference sequence). Here the CDR3 DNA reads TGTGCCAGTAGGATTACAGCCCCCGGCAAGAATGAGCAGTTCTTC. Translating gives CASRITAPGKNEQFF.

There are many counts of this clonotype. The V gene is TRBV5-1, the J gene TRBJ2-3; 7 bases agree with TRBD1. V lost 10 bases, J lost 2 bases, and 4 bases stayed unmatched. CDR3 length: 12 amino acids. Germline CDR1 is SGHRS and CDR2 is YFSETQ. Written as DNA, the CDR3 is TGCGCCTGCACAGGGGACACAGATACGCAGTATTTT. As protein: CACTGDTDTQYF. Based on the CDR3 plus reference TRBV5-1 and TRBJ2-3, the full variable domain is KAGVTQTPRYLIKTRGQQVTLSCSPISGHRSVSWYQQTPGQGLQFLFEYFSETQRNKGNFPGRFSGRQFSNSRSEMNVSTLELGDSALYLCACTGDTDTQYFGPGTRLTVL.

The rearrangement links TRBV11-2 to TRBJ2-4, with D uncertain. V lost 1 base to trimming and J lost 1 base, with 11 bases between them. Germline V gene sequence: CDR1 SGHAT, CDR2 FQNNGV. CDR3 length: 16 residues. CDR3 in amino acids: CASSLGIGVAKNIQYF. CDR3 coding DNA: TGTGCCAGCAGCTTAGGCATTGGGGTGGCCAAAAACATTCAGTACTTC.

This clonotype has more than one count but fewer than ten. This rearrangement joins TRBV7-9 to TRBJ2-7; D is unresolved. This CDR3 has 15 amino acids. V was clipped by 3 bases and J by 6 bases, with 18 bases between them. Germline CDR1 and CDR2: SEHNR and FQNEAQ (reference sequence). The CDR3 region is CASSFPSATMGEQYF. The CDR3 DNA sequence: TGTGCCAGCAGCTTCCCTTCAGCCACCATGGGCGAGCAGTACTTC.

In its sample, this clonotype was seen many times. The genes are TRBV12-3 or TRBV12-4 and TRBJ2-1; 11 bases match TRBD2. The ends lost 6 bases at V and 2 bases at J; junction bases unmatched: 3. This CDR3 has 15 amino acids. CDR3 loop: CASRPLAGAYNEQFF. DNA for the CDR3: TGTGCCAGCAGACCACTAGCGGGAGCCTACAATGAGCAGTTCTTC.

This clonotype occurred many times. The V call is TRBV20-1, the J call TRBJ1-4; D may be TRBD1 (5 bases). CDR1 and CDR2 from the germline V gene are DFQATT and SNEGSKA (reference sequence). V was cut by 6 bases and J by 8 bases, with 13 bases left in between. The CDR3 consists of 12 residues. The CDR3: CSANRGGEKLFF. The CDR3 nucleotides are TGCAGTGCGAATAGGGGCGGAGAAAAACTGTTTTTT.

This sequence joins TRBV6-1 and TRBJ2-4, with 7 positions matching TRBD1. The CDR3 covers 15 residues. CDR1 and CDR2 (germline): MNHNS, SASEGT. With 1 base clipped from V and 8 bases from J, the junction kept 8 bases outside the gene matches. The CDR3 DNA reads as TGTGCCAGCAGTGAAGGGTCCGACAGGGTGTACATTCAGTACTTC. Its translation is CASSEGSDRVYIQYF.

This clonotype was picked up many times. This chain joins TRBV2 and TRBJ2-6; no firm D call. V was clipped by 9 bases and J by 3 bases, with 9 bases between them. Germline-derived CDR1 and CDR2 are SNHLY and FYNNEI. The CDR3 is 13 amino acids. CDR3 amino acids: CASSRVGANVLTF. The CDR3 DNA sequence: TGTGCCAGTAGCCGGGTTGGGGCCAACGTCCTGACTTTC.

This clonotype was detected many times. The J gene is TRBJ2-1, the V gene TRBV12-3 or TRBV12-4; 8 nucleotides match TRBD2. The CDR3 has 13 amino acids. The junction had 7 bases not matched to a gene; V was cut back by 7 bases and J by 8 bases. The CDR3 reads CASTGGARDEQFF. CDR3 DNA: TGTGCCAGCACGGGGGGGGCGCGGGATGAGCAGTTCTTC.